The clone carrying this TCR beta chain was seen a few times. The antigen is undetermined. Peripheral blood, about 9.8 milliliters per donor, was collected. Sample-barcoded 5' priming and a J-beta primer mix drove a second PCR of 7 to 11 cycles. TCRdb recomputed calls from the 5' RACE reads with MiXCR, one row per CDR3 protein. The sample consists of 800,000 to 1,000,000 distinct CDR3 sequences, roughly 52% of them appearing once. V gave up 8 bases and J gave up 0 bases, with 14 bases separating them. The CDR3 runs 15 residues. Germline CDR1 and CDR2: LNHNV and YYDKDF (reference sequence). These data originate in a study of blood T cells in healthy people across ages. Notes on the study in general: As age increased, TCR beta diversity per million T cells fell in a roughly linear fashion.

The sequenced material came from blood. The sequence came from a young man in good health. The gene calls are TRBV15 and TRBJ1-5; D is unclear. The DNA for the CDR3 is TGTGCCACCTCAAACCAGGTACATAGCAATCAGCCCCAGCATTTT. Residues: CATSNQVHSNQPQHF.